This passage covers 5 T cell receptor beta chains from one sample sequenced in a study of cytomegalovirus exposure and HLA in healthy donors. It was with 60 Vbeta and 13 Jbeta primers that the PCR ran. Assay: immunoSEQ multiplex PCR; the TCRdb copy retains only in-frame clones and omits some. The repertoire has about 110,000 clones, roughly 67% of them found once; the top ten carry around 7.7%. The sequencing input was PBMCs. Source of these receptors: a man in his forties or fifties in good health and CMV-seronegative.

This clone has more than one count but fewer than ten. The rearrangement uses TRBV27 and TRBJ2-7; the match to TRBD1 covers 7 bases. Losses at the gene ends were 5 bases for V and 7 bases for J; bases not matched to a gene: 17. The CDR3 totals 16 residues. From germline, CDR1 is MNHEY and CDR2 SMNVEV (reference sequence). The CDR3 nucleotides are TGTGCCAGCAGTACCCGGGACAGAGGGTTAGGGTCGGAGCAGTACTTC. Translation gives CASSTRDRGLGSEQYF.

This chain connects TRBV4-1 to TRBJ2-3; possibly TRBD2 for D (6 bases). Trimming left V 0 bases short and J 2 bases short, with 21 bases between. This CDR3 contains 19 residues. From germline, CDR1 is MGHRA and CDR2 YSYEKL. The CDR3 here is CASSQDPSSEARPTDTQYF. The DNA of the CDR3 is TGCGCCAGCAGCCAAGATCCATCTAGCGAGGCCAGACCCACAGATACGCAGTATTTT.

This chain joins TRBV5-1 and TRBJ2-5; 8 bases are a match to TRBD1. The CDR3 length is 14 residues. Germline values: CDR1 SGHRS, CDR2 YFSETQ. Trimming cost V 4 bases and J 5 bases; bases outside gene matches: 7. CDR3 DNA: TGCGCCAGCAGCGTTGGACAGGGCGGGGAGACCCAGTACTTC. Protein product: CASSVGQGGETQYF.

The CDR3 coding sequence is TGCGCCAGCAGCCACAGCCGGGGACTAGCGGGGGGGAGCTCCTACAATGAGCAGTTCTTC. Encoded protein: CASSHSRGLAGGSSYNEQFF. This chain joins TRBV4-1 and TRBJ2-1, with 16 bases that match TRBD2. The germline V gene has CDR1 MGHRA and CDR2 YSYEKL. J lost 0 bases, V lost 3 bases, and 8 bases had no gene match. CDR3 length: 20 amino acids.

The gene calls are TRBV7-9 and TRBJ1-6, with unresolved D. With 5 bases removed from V and 0 bases from J, the gap between germline ends came to 11 bases. Germline values: CDR1 SEHNR, CDR2 FQNEAQ (reference sequence). This CDR3 is 16 amino acids long. In DNA form, the CDR3 reads TGTGCCAGCAGCAGCCCGGGTAACTCCTATAATTCACCCCTCCACTTT. It is translated as CASSSPGNSYNSPLHF.